This T cell receptor (beta chain) is drawn from a study of identical twins. Points from the study as a whole: The presence of invariant MAIT and iNKT cells could partly confound analyses of zero-insertion sequences. Twins' excess sharing was less marked for out-of-frame beta sequences. Out-of-frame alpha sequences shared by twins showed excess low generation probability.

Ten or more counts support this clonotype. Its antigen is still unknown. Healthy Caucasian donors formed the entire cohort. The CDR3 is 15 amino acids. Trimming cost V 1 base and J 5 bases, with 11 bases left between them. Via MiXCR, TCRdb re-called the 5' RACE reads, giving one row per CDR3 protein. The table has about 240,000 distinct CDR3 sequences, roughly a tenth seen once. The sample comprised memory T cells sorted from blood. The TCR comes from a man between 50 and 59 years old in good health. The chain combines TRBV12-3 or TRBV12-4 with TRBJ2-2; TRBD1 might be the D (5 bases). CDR3 DNA: TGTGCCAGCAGTTTAGGGACACCCGGGACCGGGGAGCTGTTTTTT. This translates into CASSLGTPGTGELFF.